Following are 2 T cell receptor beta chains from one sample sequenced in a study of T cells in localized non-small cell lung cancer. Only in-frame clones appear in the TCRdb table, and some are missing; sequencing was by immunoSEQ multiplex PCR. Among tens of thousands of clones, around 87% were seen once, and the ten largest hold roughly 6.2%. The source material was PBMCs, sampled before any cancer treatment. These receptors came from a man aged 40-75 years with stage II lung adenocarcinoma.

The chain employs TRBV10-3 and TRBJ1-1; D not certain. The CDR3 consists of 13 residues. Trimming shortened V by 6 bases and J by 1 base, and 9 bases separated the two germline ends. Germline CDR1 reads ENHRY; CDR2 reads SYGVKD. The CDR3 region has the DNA TGTGCCATCAGGTTGGGAGGGAACACTGAAGCTTTCTTT. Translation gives CAIRLGGNTEAFF.

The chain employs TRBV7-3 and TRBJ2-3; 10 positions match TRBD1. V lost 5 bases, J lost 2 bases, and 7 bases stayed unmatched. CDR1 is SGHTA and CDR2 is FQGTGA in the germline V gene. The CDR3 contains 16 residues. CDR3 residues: CASSPGQGGYTDTQYF. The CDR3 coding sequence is TGTGCCAGCAGCCCAGGACAGGGGGGTTACACAGATACGCAGTATTTT.